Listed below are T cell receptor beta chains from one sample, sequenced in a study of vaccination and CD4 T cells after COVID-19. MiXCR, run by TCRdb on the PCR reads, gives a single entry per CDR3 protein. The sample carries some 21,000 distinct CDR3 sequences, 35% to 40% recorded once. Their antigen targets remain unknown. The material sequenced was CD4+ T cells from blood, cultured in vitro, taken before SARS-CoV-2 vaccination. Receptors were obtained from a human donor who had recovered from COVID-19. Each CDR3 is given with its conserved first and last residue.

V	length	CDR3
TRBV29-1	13	CSVGQARDSPLHF
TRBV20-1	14	CSASMRARGGELFF
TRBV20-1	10	CSAMGQGRVF
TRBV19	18	CASRIGGDWTGGHNEQFF
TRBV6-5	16	CASSYDRAPRDYGYTF
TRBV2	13	CASRADSTGELFF
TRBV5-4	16	CASSLRGTSGSYEQYF
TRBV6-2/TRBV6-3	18	CASSDPNSGAFLTDTQYF
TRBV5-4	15	CASSRGGDLQDEQFF
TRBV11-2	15	CASSAEDLPNNEQFF
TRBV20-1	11	CSARGNEKLFF
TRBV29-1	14	CSVAARVGTDTQYF
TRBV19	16	CASSAGGSSYNSPLHF
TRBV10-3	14	CAITNREGGTEAFF
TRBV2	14	CASSEVSSNQPQHF
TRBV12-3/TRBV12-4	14	CASSRMGTKETQYF
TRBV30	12	CAWVAKGGEQFF
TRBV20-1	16	CSARDPGGGGGDTQYF
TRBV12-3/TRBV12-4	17	CASSPSAGTLQGETQYF
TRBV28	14	CASSFSRAQETQYF
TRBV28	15	CASSLRDTPDQPQHF
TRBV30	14	CAWRRLHSGNTIYF
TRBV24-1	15	CATSDLRDRGNEQFF
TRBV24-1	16	CATSEPGTGTDNEQFF
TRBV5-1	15	CASSGLSGGVETQYF
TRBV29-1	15	CSVQGRGATNEKLFF
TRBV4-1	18	CASSLTGTSDSSTDTQYF
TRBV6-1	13	CASKPAGSYEQYF
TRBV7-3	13	CASSEQLSGELFF
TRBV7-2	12	CASSLRRGEQYF
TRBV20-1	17	CSALTTSGGYSYNEQFF
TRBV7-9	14	CASSHDRAQYEQYF
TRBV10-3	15	CAISSLARSQETQYF
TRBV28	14	CASSLAGTTGELFF
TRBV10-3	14	CAISESTGDTEAFF
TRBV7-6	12	CASSLTRTAQYF
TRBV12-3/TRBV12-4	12	CASSLEGHGYTF
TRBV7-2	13	CASSRLEHTEAFF
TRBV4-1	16	CASSRVYSPSTDTQYF
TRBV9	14	CASSVTGYGETQYF
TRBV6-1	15	CASSPPGQGKNEQFF
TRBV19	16	CARAASGRACLSEQYF
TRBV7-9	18	CASSWGAGDHLAKNIQYF
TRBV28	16	CASSFLAGTNTGELFF
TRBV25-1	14	CASRLQGNNSPLHF